What follows describes a single T cell receptor beta chain. Antigen unknown. Semi-nested PCR with Nested Universal Primer A followed constant-region reverse priming of full-length variable regions. TCRdb recomputed calls from the 5' RACE reads with MiXCR, one row per CDR3 protein. The sample has 35,000 to 50,000 distinct CDR3 sequences, around 28% seen once. The CDR3 runs to 18 residues. The germline CDR1 and CDR2 sequences are LGHDT and YNNKEL (reference sequence). The V and J ends lost 0 bases and 7 bases, in that order; junction bases with no gene match: 9. Whole-study results and caveats: Whole repertoires were not studied in the larger cohort, only one V-J beta rearrangement. The TCR gene usage of tumor memory CD4+ T cells clustered together with blood and lymph node memory CD4+ cells and with lymph node naive CD4+ cells.

The sequence was collected from a female donor with breast cancer. Sequencing used tumor-infiltrating memory CD4+ T cells sorted from the breast tumor. Indicated subset: memory CD4+ T cells, CD4+CD45RO+CD25-. J is TRBJ2-1 and V is TRBV3-1, with TRBD2 matching 13 bases. CDR3 in amino acids: CASSQEGGTGLAGNEQFF. The CDR3, as DNA: TGTGCCAGCAGCCAAGAGGGAGGAACGGGACTAGCGGGAAATGAGCAGTTCTTC.